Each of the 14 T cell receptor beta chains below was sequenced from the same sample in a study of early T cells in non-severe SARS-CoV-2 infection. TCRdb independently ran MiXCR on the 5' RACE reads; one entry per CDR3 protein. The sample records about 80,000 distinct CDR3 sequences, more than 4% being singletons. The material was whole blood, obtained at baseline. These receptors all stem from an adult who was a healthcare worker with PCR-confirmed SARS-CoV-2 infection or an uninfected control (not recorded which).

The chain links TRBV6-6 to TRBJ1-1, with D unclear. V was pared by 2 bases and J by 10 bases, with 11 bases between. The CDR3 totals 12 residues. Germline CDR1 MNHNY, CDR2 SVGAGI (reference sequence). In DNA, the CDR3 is TGTGCCAGCAGTTACCGGACGCATGTAGCTTTCTTT. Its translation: CASSYRTHVAFF.

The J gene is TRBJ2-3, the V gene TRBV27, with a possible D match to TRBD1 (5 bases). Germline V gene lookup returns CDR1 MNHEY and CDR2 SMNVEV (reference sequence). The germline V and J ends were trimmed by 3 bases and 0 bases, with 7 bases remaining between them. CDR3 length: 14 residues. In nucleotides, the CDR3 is TGTGCCAGCAGTTTGTGGGGCAGCACAGATACGCAGTATTTT. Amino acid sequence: CASSLWGSTDTQYF.

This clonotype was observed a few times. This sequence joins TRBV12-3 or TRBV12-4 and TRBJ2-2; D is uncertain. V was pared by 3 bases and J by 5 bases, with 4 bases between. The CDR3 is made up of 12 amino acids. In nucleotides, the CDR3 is TGTGCCAGCAGTTTTATTACCGGGGAGCTGTTTTTT. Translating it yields CASSFITGELFF.

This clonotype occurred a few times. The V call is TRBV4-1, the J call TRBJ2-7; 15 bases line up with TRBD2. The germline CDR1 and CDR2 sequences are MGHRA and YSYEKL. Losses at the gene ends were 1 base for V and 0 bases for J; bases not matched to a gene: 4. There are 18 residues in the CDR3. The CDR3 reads CASSQGGLAGGSSYEQYF. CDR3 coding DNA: TGCGCCAGCAGCCAAGGGGGACTAGCGGGAGGTTCCTCCTACGAGCAGTACTTC.

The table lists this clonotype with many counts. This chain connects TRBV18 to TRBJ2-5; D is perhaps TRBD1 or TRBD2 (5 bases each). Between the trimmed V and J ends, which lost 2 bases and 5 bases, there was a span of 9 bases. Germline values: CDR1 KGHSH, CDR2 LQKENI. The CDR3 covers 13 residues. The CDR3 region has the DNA TGTGCCAGCTCACCAGGGGACGGGGAGACCCAGTACTTC. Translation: CASSPGDGETQYF.

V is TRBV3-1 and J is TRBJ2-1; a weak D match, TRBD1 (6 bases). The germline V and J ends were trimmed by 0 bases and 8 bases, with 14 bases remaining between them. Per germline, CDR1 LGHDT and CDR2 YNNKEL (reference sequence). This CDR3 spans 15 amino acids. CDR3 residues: CASSQEGTNDDEQFF. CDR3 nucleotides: TGTGCCAGCAGCCAAGAGGGGACAAATGACGATGAGCAGTTCTTC.

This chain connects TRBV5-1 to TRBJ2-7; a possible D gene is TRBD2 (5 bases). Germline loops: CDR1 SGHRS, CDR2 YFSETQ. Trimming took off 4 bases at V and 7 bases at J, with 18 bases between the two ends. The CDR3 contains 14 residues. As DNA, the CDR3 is TGCGCCAGCAGCCCACTGGCAGGCCGAGGGGAGCAGTACTTC. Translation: CASSPLAGRGEQYF.

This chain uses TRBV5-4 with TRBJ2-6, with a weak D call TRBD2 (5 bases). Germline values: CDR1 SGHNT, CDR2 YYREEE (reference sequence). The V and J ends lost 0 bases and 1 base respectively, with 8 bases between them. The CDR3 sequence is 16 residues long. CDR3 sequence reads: CASSLGSASGANVLTF. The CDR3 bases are TGTGCCAGCAGCTTGGGTAGCGCATCTGGGGCCAACGTCCTGACTTTC.

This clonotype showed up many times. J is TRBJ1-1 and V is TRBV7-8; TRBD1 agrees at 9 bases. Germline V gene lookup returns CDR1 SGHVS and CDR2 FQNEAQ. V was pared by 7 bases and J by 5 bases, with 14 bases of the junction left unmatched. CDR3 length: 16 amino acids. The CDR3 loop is CASMKNLGTGKTEAFF. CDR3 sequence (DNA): TGTGCCAGCATGAAAAATCTGGGGACAGGGAAAACTGAAGCTTTCTTT.

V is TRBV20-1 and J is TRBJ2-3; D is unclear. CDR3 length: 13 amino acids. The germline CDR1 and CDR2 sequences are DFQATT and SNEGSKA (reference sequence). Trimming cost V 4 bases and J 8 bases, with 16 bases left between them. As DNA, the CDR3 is TGCAGTGCTATCCTCCCCACCGATAGTACGCAGTATTTT. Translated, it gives CSAILPTDSTQYF.

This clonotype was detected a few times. CDR3 protein: CASSSWGGLQETQYF. As DNA, the CDR3 is TGTGCCAGCAGCAGCTGGGGGGGTTTGCAAGAGACCCAGTACTTC. The V gene is TRBV7-9, the J gene TRBJ2-5, with 7 bases identical to TRBD2. Germline values: CDR1 SEHNR, CDR2 FQNEAQ (reference sequence). V trimming: 5 bases; J trimming: 2 bases; junction bases outside the gene matches: 8. The CDR3 consists of 15 residues.

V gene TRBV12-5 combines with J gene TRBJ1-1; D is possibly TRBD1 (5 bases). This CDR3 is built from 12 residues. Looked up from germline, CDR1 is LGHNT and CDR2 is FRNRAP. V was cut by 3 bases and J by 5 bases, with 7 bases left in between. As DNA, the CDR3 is TGTGCTAGTGGTTTAGGGGAAACTGAAGCTTTCTTT. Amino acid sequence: CASGLGETEAFF.

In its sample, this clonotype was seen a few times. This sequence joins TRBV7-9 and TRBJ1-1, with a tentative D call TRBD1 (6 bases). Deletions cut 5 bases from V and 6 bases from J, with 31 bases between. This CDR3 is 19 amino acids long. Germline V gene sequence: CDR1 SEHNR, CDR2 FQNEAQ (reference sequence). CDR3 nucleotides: TGTGCCAGCAGCAAACGGAGCACAGGGTTTAGATTCCCCAACGCTGAAGCTTTCTTT. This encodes CASSKRSTGFRFPNAEAFF.

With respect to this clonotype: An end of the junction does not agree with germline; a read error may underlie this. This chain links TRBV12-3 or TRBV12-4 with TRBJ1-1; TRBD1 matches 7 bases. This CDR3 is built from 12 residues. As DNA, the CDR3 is TGTACCAGCACGGGACAGAGGGCTGAAGCTTTCTTT. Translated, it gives CTSTGQRAEAFF.